These 14 T cell receptor beta chains were all obtained from the same sample, sequenced in a study of blood T cell repertoires in COVID-19 (dated by TCRdb to the early 2020s). Library preparation used the immunoSEQ multiplex PCR assay. TCRdb took this table from immuneACCESS and kept in-frame rearrangements with V and J called. Such tables lack part of the clones; where checked against another copy, unresolved V genes explain under half of the gap, and the rest is unexplained. This sample has around 130,000 clones in its table, and over 80% of those were observed once. Of the sample, around 1.9% falls within the top ten clones. Sequencing input: peripheral blood. These receptors were obtained from a man aged 65 to 79 with acute or convalescent COVID-19.

The chain uses TRBV6-6 and TRBJ2-3, with TRBD2 identical over 10 bases. This CDR3 spans 15 amino acids. CDR1 is MNHNY, CDR2 SVGAGI, per germline (reference sequence). V was pared by 6 bases and J by 4 bases, with 7 bases of the junction left unmatched. CDR3 loop: CASRRAGGLADTQYF. As DNA, the CDR3 is TGTGCCAGCAGGCGAGCGGGGGGGCTGGCAGATACGCAGTATTTT.

This chain joins TRBV28 and TRBJ1-1, with D possibly TRBD1 on 5 matching bases. The CDR3 totals 15 residues. Deletions cut 2 bases from V and 9 bases from J, with 19 bases between. Germline V lookup: CDR1 MDHEN, CDR2 SYDVKM. The CDR3 DNA sequence: TGTGCCAGCAGTTTAGGGGGGAGCGGACTAAATCAAGCTTTCTTT. Its protein is CASSLGGSGLNQAFF. Variable domain in full (rest from reference TRBV28 and TRBJ1-1): DVKVTQSSRYLVKRTGEKVFLECVQDMDHENMFWYRQDPGLGLRLIYFSYDVKMKEKGDIPEGYSVSREKKERFSLILESASTNQTSMYLCASSLGGSGLNQAFFGQGTRLTVV.

The chain has TRBV10-3 and TRBJ2-1; 8 bases fit TRBD2. The CDR3 loop spans 15 amino acids. Unmatched junction bases numbered 5, after V lost 0 bases and J lost 7 bases. The germline CDR1 and CDR2 sequences are ENHRY and SYGVKD. The CDR3 sequence is CAISESGGGRNEQFF. DNA of the CDR3: TGTGCCATCAGTGAGTCGGGGGGCGGGAGGAATGAGCAGTTCTTC.

V and J are TRBV12-5 and TRBJ1-3; D perhaps matches TRBD1 (5 bases). The CDR3 runs 14 residues. V was cut by 6 bases and J by 0 bases, with 9 bases left in between. Germline V CDR1 and CDR2: LGHNT, FRNRAP. CDR3 DNA sequence: TGTGCTAGTGGATCAGGGCTCTCTGGAAACACCATATATTTT. Amino acids: CASGSGLSGNTIYF.

The gene calls are TRBV13 and TRBJ1-3; 7 bases fit TRBD1. There are 14 residues in the CDR3. Germline-derived CDR1 and CDR2 are PRHDT and FYEKMQ (reference sequence). Unmatched junction bases numbered 3, after V lost 5 bases and J lost 2 bases. The CDR3, as DNA: TGTGCCAGCAGCACGGGGACAGCTGGAAACACCATATATTTT. This codes for CASSTGTAGNTIYF.

This chain connects TRBV15 to TRBJ1-5, with D possibly being TRBD1 (5 bases). The CDR3 is 18 amino acids. CDR1 is LNHNV and CDR2 is YYDKDF in the germline V gene (reference sequence). Trimming stripped 3 bases from V and 2 bases from J, with 20 bases between. This chain's CDR3 is CATSSSELGRHGNQPQHF. In DNA form, the CDR3 reads TGTGCCACCAGCAGCTCAGAGCTGGGGCGACATGGCAATCAGCCCCAGCATTTT.

This chain connects TRBV5-1 to TRBJ2-5; possible D gene TRBD1, 6 bases. The CDR3 totals 13 residues. Germline V CDR1 and CDR2: SGHRS, YFSETQ. V lost 2 bases and J 4 bases, leaving 9 bases between the germline ends. The CDR3 DNA reads as TGCGCCAGCAGCTTATTAGGGGGAGAGACCCAGTACTTC. The encoded protein is CASSLLGGETQYF. Full variable domain (remainder filled in from reference TRBV5-1 and TRBJ2-5): KAGVTQTPRYLIKTRGQQVTLSCSPISGHRSVSWYQQTPGQGLQFLFEYFSETQRNKGNFPGRFSGRQFSNSRSEMNVSTLELGDSALYLCASSLLGGETQYFGPGTRLLVL.

The rearrangement uses TRBV5-1 and TRBJ1-1, with 10 bases identical to TRBD1. With V trimmed by 2 bases and J by 8 bases, 3 bases remained unmatched. Germline CDR1 is SGHRS and CDR2 is YFSETQ. This CDR3 has 13 residues. As DNA, the CDR3 is TGCGCCAGCAGCTTCCGGGACAGGGGAGAAGCTTTCTTT. Protein: CASSFRDRGEAFF.

The chain couples TRBV11-3 to TRBJ2-5; D may be TRBD1 (5 bases). CDR3 length equals 13 residues. Per germline, CDR1 SGHNT and CDR2 YENEEA. V was shortened by 2 bases and J by 2 bases, with 6 bases between the two germline ends. CDR3 bases: TGTGCCAGCAGCTTATCAGGGCAAGAGACCCAGTACTTC. Its translation is CASSLSGQETQYF.

This chain joins TRBV9 and TRBJ2-2; perhaps TRBD1 as D (6 bases). V lost 4 bases to trimming and J lost 6 bases, with 19 bases between them. Germline V gene lookup returns CDR1 SGDLS and CDR2 YYNGEE. CDR3 size: 16 residues. The CDR3 nucleotides read TGTGCCAGCAGCCGTACCACAGGGAATAGGGCCGGGGAGCTGTTTTTT. Translation: CASSRTTGNRAGELFF.

Ten or more counts support this clone. V usage is TRBV6-2 or TRBV6-3 and J usage is TRBJ2-1; a weak D match, TRBD2 (8 bases). This CDR3 contains 17 residues. V was clipped by 1 base and J by 5 bases, with 18 bases between them. Germline V gene sequence: CDR1 MNHEY, CDR2 SVGEGT. In DNA, the CDR3 is TGTGCCAGCAGTTACTTTTCCGGGACTAGGGGGCACAATGAGCAGTTCTTC. Amino acid sequence: CASSYFSGTRGHNEQFF.

The chain is built from TRBV18 and TRBJ1-3; weak D call: TRBD1 (6 bases). Per germline, CDR1 KGHSH and CDR2 LQKENI. V was clipped by 4 bases and J by 1 base, with 8 bases between them. This CDR3 spans 14 amino acids. CDR3 nucleotides: TGTGCCAGCTCACGGACAGTGTCTGGAAACACCATATATTTT. Its protein is CASSRTVSGNTIYF.

This clone was detected once. V gene TRBV18 combines with J gene TRBJ2-7; 12 bases align to TRBD1. Germline V gene sequence: CDR1 KGHSH, CDR2 LQKENI. J was trimmed by 7 bases and V by 0 bases; bases with no gene match: 4. The CDR3 sequence is 15 residues long. DNA of the CDR3: TGTGCCAGCTCACCACCCGGGACAGGGGGCCGGGAGCAGTACTTC. Translated, it gives CASSPPGTGGREQYF.

The chain couples TRBV6-5 to TRBJ1-1; D is perhaps TRBD1 (6 bases). Looked up from germline, CDR1 is MNHEY and CDR2 is SVGAGI. CDR3 length: 14 residues. Trimming stripped 6 bases from V and 5 bases from J, with 16 bases between. This CDR3 is CASRRQGLLTEAFF. CDR3 sequence (DNA): TGTGCCAGCAGACGCCAGGGGCTTCTTACTGAAGCTTTCTTT.